This T cell receptor beta chain is from a study of CD8 T cells in ankylosing spondylitis. Study conclusions and caveats: A subset of motif variants has previously been described in the synovial fluid and blood of reactive arthritis. Disease-associated clones were reportedly significantly overrepresented in matched ankylosing spondylitis synovial fluid.

This clonotype came up a few times. The antigen is not known. Germline V gives CDR1 MDHEN, CDR2 SYDVKM. V dropped 3 bases and J dropped 6; count of bases not matched to a gene: 6. The CDR3 is made up of 14 amino acids. Each TCR beta library was made by quantitative 5'-RACE that incorporated molecular barcodes. TCRdb itself ran the 5' RACE reads through MiXCR, one entry per CDR3 protein. The repertoire includes 250,000 to 350,000 distinct CDR3 sequences, around 20% of them detected once, and roughly 7.3% sits in the top ten. This chain connects TRBV28 to TRBJ2-7; the match to TRBD2 covers 9 bases. The specimen was blood, either unsorted or a sorted T cell fraction (not recorded which). This clonotype originated in a male donor with ankylosing spondylitis or in good health (not recorded which). Written as DNA, the CDR3 is TGTGCCAGCAGTTTCTCTAGCGGGATAGGCGAGCAGTACGTC. It specifies CASSFSSGIGEQYV.